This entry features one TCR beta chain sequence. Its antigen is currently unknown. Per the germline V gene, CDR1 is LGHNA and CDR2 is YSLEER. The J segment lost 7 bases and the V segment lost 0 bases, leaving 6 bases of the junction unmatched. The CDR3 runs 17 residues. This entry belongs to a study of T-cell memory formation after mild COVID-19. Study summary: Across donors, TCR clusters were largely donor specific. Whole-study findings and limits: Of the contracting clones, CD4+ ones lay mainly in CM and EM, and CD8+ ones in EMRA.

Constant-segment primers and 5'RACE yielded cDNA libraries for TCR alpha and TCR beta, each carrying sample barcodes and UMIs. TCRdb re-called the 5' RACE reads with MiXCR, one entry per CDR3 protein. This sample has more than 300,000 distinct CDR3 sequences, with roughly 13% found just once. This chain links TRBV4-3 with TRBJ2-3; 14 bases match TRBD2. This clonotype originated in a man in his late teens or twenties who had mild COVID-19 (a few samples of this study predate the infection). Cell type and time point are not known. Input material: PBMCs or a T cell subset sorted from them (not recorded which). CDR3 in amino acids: CASSQDPGLAGGHTQYF. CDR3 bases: TGCGCCAGCAGCCAAGACCCCGGACTAGCGGGGGGACATACGCAGTATTTT.